This T cell receptor (beta chain) was captured by sequencing in a study of T cells expressing NK-cell markers. Study in general: Beta-chain profiling covered CD3+CD56+NKG2C+, CD3+CD56+NKG2C- and CD3+CD56-NKG2C+ sorted subsets. Points from the study as a whole: It was still unclear whether expanded NKG2C+ T cell clones were HCMV specific. Among several donors, these clonotypes also ranked first in the CD3+CD56-NKG2C+ fraction.

The CDR3 runs 15 residues. Of note for this clonotype: What it binds is unknown.

As the method of synthesis, 5'RACE template switching with UMIs yielded TCR beta cDNA. Following a re-call of the 5' RACE reads, TCRdb has one entry per CDR3 protein and lacks DNA. The data include 400,000 to 550,000 distinct CDR3 sequences; the top ten clones carry about 7.1%. Specimen: blood T cells: a sorted CD56 or NKG2C T cell subset, CD4+ or CD8+ T cells, or bulk PBMC T cells (not recorded which). This rearrangement joins TRBV12-3 or TRBV12-4 to TRBJ1-5; no DNA is available, so the TRBD1 call from TCRdb remains unchecked. The TCR comes from a woman aged 18 to 75 in good health. The CDR3 spells CASSPPGRWGQPQHF.